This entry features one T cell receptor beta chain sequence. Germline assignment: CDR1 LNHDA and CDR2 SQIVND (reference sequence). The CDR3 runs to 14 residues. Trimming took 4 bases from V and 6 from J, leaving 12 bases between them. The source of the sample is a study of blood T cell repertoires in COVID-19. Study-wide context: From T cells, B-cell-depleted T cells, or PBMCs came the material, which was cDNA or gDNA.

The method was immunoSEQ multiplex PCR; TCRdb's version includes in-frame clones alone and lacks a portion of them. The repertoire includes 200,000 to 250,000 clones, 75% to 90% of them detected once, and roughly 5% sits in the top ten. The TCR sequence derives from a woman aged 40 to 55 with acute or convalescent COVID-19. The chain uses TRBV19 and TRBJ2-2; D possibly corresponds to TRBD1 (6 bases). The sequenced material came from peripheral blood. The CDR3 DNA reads TGTGCCAGTAGTAGACCCCACAGGGCCGGGGAGCTGTTTTTT. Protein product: CASSRPHRAGELFF.